The 17 T cell receptor beta chains below were found in one sample sequenced in a study of blood T cell repertoires in COVID-19. Here immunoSEQ multiplex PCR was the method, and the copy in TCRdb shows in-frame clones only, minus some. The sample carries fewer than 500,000 clones, approximately 90% recorded once. The sample was PBMCs or T cells enriched from blood (not recorded which). The receptors were gathered from a woman under 40 with acute COVID-19.

The chain carries TRBV7-9 and TRBJ2-3; 10 bases are shared with TRBD1. The junction had 8 bases not matched to a gene; V was cut back by 6 bases and J by 5 bases. CDR1 SEHNR and CDR2 FQNEAQ come from the germline V gene (reference sequence). This CDR3 contains 15 residues. The CDR3 DNA sequence: TGTGCCAGCAGTTTTGACAGGGGGCGCGGAGATACGCAGTATTTT. Its translation is CASSFDRGRGDTQYF.

The rearrangement uses TRBV27 and TRBJ1-2; 9 nucleotides agree with TRBD1. The ends lost 5 bases at V and 5 bases at J; junction bases unmatched: 9. The CDR3 sequence is 15 residues long. CDR1 and CDR2 from the germline V gene are MNHEY and SMNVEV (reference sequence). The CDR3 region is CASSHKTGGTYGYTF. The CDR3 bases are TGTGCCAGCAGTCATAAGACAGGGGGGACATATGGCTACACCTTC.

J is TRBJ1-5 and V is TRBV24-1, with a weak D call TRBD1 (5 bases). Germline V gives CDR1 KGHDR, CDR2 SFDVKD. The ends were cut back, 4 bases at V and 7 bases at J, with 10 bases in the middle. The CDR3 loop spans 13 amino acids. The DNA for the CDR3 is TGTGCCACCAGTGAGGGCAGGGCACAGCCCCAGCATTTT. Residues: CATSEGRAQPQHF.

The V and J genes are TRBV30 and TRBJ1-4; 7 nucleotides line up with TRBD1. The germline gives CDR1 GTSNPN, CDR2 SVGIG (reference sequence). The CDR3 totals 13 residues. Unmatched junction bases numbered 10, after V lost 8 bases and J lost 7 bases. This CDR3 reads CAGGTAPSEKLFF. The CDR3 coding sequence is TGTGCCGGAGGGACAGCCCCGTCTGAAAAACTGTTTTTT.

The V and J genes are TRBV18 and TRBJ1-2; D is ambiguous. The CDR3 has 14 residues. Germline-derived CDR1 and CDR2 are KGHSH and LQKENI. Trimming shortened V by 4 bases and J by 4 bases, and 13 bases separated the two germline ends. CDR3 region: CASSREGSSYGYTF. Here the CDR3 DNA reads TGTGCCAGCTCACGGGAGGGATCCTCCTATGGCTACACCTTC.

The chain has TRBV7-2 and TRBJ1-1; TRBD1 matches at 7 bases. Germline CDR1 and CDR2: SGHTA and FQGNSA. V trimming: 4 bases; J trimming: 5 bases; junction bases outside the gene matches: 7. The CDR3 spans 14 residues. The CDR3 region is CASSYRGPWTEAFF. CDR3 nucleotide sequence: TGTGCCAGCAGCTATAGGGGGCCATGGACTGAAGCTTTCTTT. The whole variable domain, filled in from reference TRBV7-2 and TRBJ1-1, reads GAGVSQSPSNKVTEKGKDVELRCDPISGHTALYWYRQSLGQGLEFLIYFQGNSAPDKSGLPSDRFSAERTGGSVSTLTIQRTQQEDSAVYLCASSYRGPWTEAFFGQGTRLTVV.

The CDR3 sequence is CASSGQGGGELFF. CDR3 DNA sequence: TGCGCCAGCAGTGGGCAAGGGGGCGGGGAGCTGTTTTTT. V and J are TRBV10-1 and TRBJ2-2, with a weak D call TRBD1 (6 bases). Germline-derived CDR1 and CDR2 are WNHNN and SYGVQD (reference sequence). Trimming pared 4 bases from V and 7 bases from J, leaving 10 bases between. This CDR3 region has 13 residues.

On this clone itself: Other DNA sequences in this sample translate to the same CDR3. The rearrangement uses TRBV4-1 and TRBJ2-7, with 9 bases matching TRBD1. V shed 3 bases, J shed 0 bases, and the junction held 0 bases outside the gene matches. Germline V gene data show CDR1 as MGHRA and CDR2 as YSYEKL. CDR3 length equals 14 residues. In nucleotides, the CDR3 is TGCGCCAGCAGCCAGGGACAGGGCTCCTACGAGCAGTACTTC. Translating gives CASSQGQGSYEQYF.

The chain links TRBV14 to TRBJ1-2, with TRBD1 matching over 9 bases. After removal of 4 bases from V and 7 bases from J, the junction contained 10 bases not matched to a gene. The V gene's germline CDR1 is SGHDN and CDR2 FVKESK. There are 15 residues in the CDR3. The CDR3, as DNA: TGTGCCAGCAGCCCGGACAGGGGCGTGATAAGTGGCTACACCTTC. Protein product: CASSPDRGVISGYTF.

V and J are TRBV18 and TRBJ1-4, with a tentative D call TRBD1 (6 bases). Germline assignment: CDR1 KGHSH and CDR2 LQKENI. The V end was cut by 2 bases, the J end by 8 bases, with 18 bases between. This CDR3 comprises 16 residues. In nucleotides, the CDR3 is TGTGCCAGCTCACCAGAACCGGGACAATGGAGAGAAAAACTGTTTTTT. Its translation is CASSPEPGQWREKLFF.

The chain links TRBV29-1 to TRBJ2-3, with 13 bases identical to TRBD2. Germline loops: CDR1 SQVTM, CDR2 ANQGSEA. J lost 1 base, V lost 3 bases, and 1 base had no gene match. This CDR3 spans 15 amino acids. The CDR3 here is CSVEGTSGGTDTQYF. The DNA for the CDR3 is TGCAGCGTTGAGGGGACTAGCGGGGGCACAGATACGCAGTATTTT.

This chain links TRBV12-3 or TRBV12-4 with TRBJ1-2; D gene uncertain. Trimming removed 5 bases from V and 5 bases from J, with 12 bases in between. There are 13 residues in the CDR3. As DNA, the CDR3 is TGTGCCAGCAGTCAACGGGTCCTATATGGCTACACCTTC. Protein sequence: CASSQRVLYGYTF.

The chain carries TRBV18 and TRBJ1-4; 7 nucleotides align to TRBD1. The J segment lost 6 bases and the V segment lost 6 bases, leaving 7 bases of the junction unmatched. The length of the CDR3 is 14 residues. Germline V CDR1 and CDR2: KGHSH, LQKENI. In DNA, the CDR3 is TGTGCCAGCTCGCATACAGGGGTTCATGAAAAACTGTTTTTT. Protein: CASSHTGVHEKLFF.

The genes are TRBV5-6 and TRBJ2-7; TRBD1 matches 9 bases. Germline CDR1 is SGHDT and CDR2 is YYEEEE. Losses at the gene ends were 4 bases for V and 2 bases for J; bases not matched to a gene: 10. The CDR3 runs to 16 residues. The CDR3 loop is CASSRAGQGSTYEQYF. DNA of the CDR3: TGTGCCAGCAGCCGCGCTGGACAGGGGTCAACCTACGAGCAGTACTTC.

This sequence joins TRBV7-9 and TRBJ2-3; TRBD2 might be the D (7 bases). CDR3 length: 16 residues. Germline V CDR1 and CDR2: SEHNR, FQNEAQ (reference sequence). Trimming took off 2 bases at V and 1 base at J, with 13 bases between the two ends. The CDR3 here is CASSLRAGAGTDTQYF. The CDR3 DNA reads TGTGCCAGCAGCTTAAGGGCGGGGGCAGGCACAGATACGCAGTATTTT.

This clone was picked up one time. J is TRBJ2-7 and V is TRBV5-1, with 7 bases that match TRBD1. This CDR3 spans 14 amino acids. Germline lookup yields CDR1 SGHRS and CDR2 YFSETQ. V gave up 4 bases and J gave up 6 bases; unmatched junction bases: 10. The CDR3 DNA follows: TGCGCCAGCAGCCCGGCCGGACAGGCTTCCGAGCAGTACTTC. Its translation is CASSPAGQASEQYF.

V is TRBV19 and J is TRBJ1-5; D is perhaps TRBD1 (5 bases). The CDR3 totals 15 residues. The germline V and J ends were trimmed by 5 bases and 11 bases, with 22 bases remaining between them. The V gene's germline CDR1 is LNHDA and CDR2 SQIVND (reference sequence). This chain's CDR3 is CASSVPGVGAIAQHF. As DNA, the CDR3 is TGTGCCAGTAGTGTCCCGGGGGTAGGGGCAATAGCCCAGCATTTT.